The 22 T cell receptor beta chains below were found in one sample sequenced in a study of neurological immune-mediated disorders. TCRdb re-analysed the 5' RACE reads in MiXCR, keeping a single row per CDR3 protein. Here the sample spans about 66,000 distinct CDR3 sequences, around 3% being singletons. Material for sequencing was PBMCs. Receptors originate from a man aged 40-49 years with multiple sclerosis.

This clonotype occurred many times. This chain links TRBV25-1 with TRBJ1-5, with D hard to call. CDR1 and CDR2 (germline): MGHDK, SYGVNS. There are 13 residues in the CDR3. Trimming took off 2 bases at V and 3 bases at J, with 5 bases between the two ends. As DNA, the CDR3 is TGTGCCAGCAGTGAAGGGGACAATCAGCCCCAGCATTTT. Translating gives CASSEGDNQPQHF. The full variable domain, completed using reference TRBV25-1 and TRBJ1-5, is EADIYQTPRYLVIGTGKKITLECSQTMGHDKMYWYQQDPGMELHLIHYSYGVNSTEKGDLSSESTVSRIRTEHFPLTLESARPSHTSQYLCASSEGDNQPQHFGDGTRLSIL.

This clonotype appeared many times. V usage is TRBV12-3 or TRBV12-4 and J usage is TRBJ1-5; D unresolved. The CDR3 is 12 residues long. The V gene lost 4 bases and the J gene lost 7 bases, with 8 bases spanning the gap. The CDR3 region is CASSSKGQPQHF. As DNA, the CDR3 is TGTGCCAGCAGTTCAAAGGGACAGCCCCAGCATTTT.

This clonotype has a count of ten or more. CDR3 sequence (DNA): TGTGCCAGCAGCTTAAAGAGGGGGACCGGGGAGCTGTTTTTT. Amino acids: CASSLKRGTGELFF. The rearrangement joins TRBV7-8 to TRBJ2-2; possible D gene TRBD1, 6 bases. V was cut by 2 bases and J by 5 bases, with 9 bases left in between. CDR3 length: 14 residues. CDR1 SGHVS and CDR2 FQNEAQ come from the germline V gene.

In this sample, this clonotype turned up many times. The V call is TRBV7-9, the J call TRBJ2-7, with 7 bases fitting TRBD1. Germline CDR1 reads SEHNR; CDR2 reads FQNEAQ (reference sequence). The CDR3 runs 12 residues. The trim removed 5 bases at V and 4 bases at J, leaving 2 bases unmatched. The CDR3 protein is CASSLTGYEQYF. DNA of the CDR3: TGTGCCAGCAGCCTGACAGGGTACGAGCAGTACTTC.

This clonotype has at least ten counts. The rearrangement links TRBV5-1 to TRBJ2-2, with D tentatively TRBD2 (6 bases). V lost 1 base to trimming and J lost 5 bases, with 12 bases between them. Germline values: CDR1 SGHRS, CDR2 YFSETQ. The CDR3 length is 15 residues. The CDR3 DNA sequence: TGCGCCAGCAGCTTGAGCGGGCCACGGACCGGGGAGCTGTTTTTT. Protein: CASSLSGPRTGELFF.

This clonotype was picked up many times. The chain uses TRBV5-1 and TRBJ2-3, with 10 bases lining up with TRBD2. The CDR3 runs to 14 residues. The J segment lost 7 bases and the V segment lost 4 bases, leaving 6 bases of the junction unmatched. Germline assignment: CDR1 SGHRS and CDR2 YFSETQ. The chain's CDR3 is CASSRAGGDNTQYF. In DNA form, the CDR3 reads TGCGCCAGCAGCCGAGCGGGGGGGGACAATACGCAGTATTTT.

Concerning this clonotype itself: At one end, the junction sequence differs from germline, possibly due to a read error. The V gene is TRBV19, the J gene TRBJ2-5; D possibly uses TRBD1 or TRBD2 (5 bases each). Germline V gene lookup returns CDR1 LNHDA and CDR2 SQIVND (reference sequence). The CDR3 totals 14 residues. Here the CDR3 reads CASSAGTAGENQYF. The CDR3 coding sequence is TGTGCCAGTAGTGCAGGGACCGCCGGAGAGAACCAGTACTTC.

This clonotype showed up many times. Compared with germline, one end of the junction differs, possibly owing to a read error. The rearrangement joins TRBV5-1 to TRBJ1-3; TRBD1 aligns across 8 bases. This CDR3 is 15 amino acids long. Germline CDR1 is SGHRS and CDR2 is YFSETQ. CDR3 sequence reads: CASSLGTGQENTIHF. CDR3 nucleotides: TGCGCCAGCAGCTTGGGGACAGGGCAGGAAAACACCATACATTTT.

This clonotype showed up many times. The gene calls are TRBV20-1 and TRBJ1-5; tentative D call: TRBD1 (6 bases). The V gene's germline CDR1 is DFQATT and CDR2 SNEGSKA (reference sequence). This CDR3 has 14 residues. Trimming shortened V by 6 bases and J by 3 bases, and 15 bases separated the two germline ends. CDR3 coding DNA: TGCAGTGCGATAAAGACAGGATCCAATCAGCCCCAGCATTTT. Translated: CSAIKTGSNQPQHF.

This clonotype appeared many times. The gene calls are TRBV7-9 and TRBJ1-4, with D hard to call. Germline CDR1 is SEHNR and CDR2 is FQNEAQ (reference sequence). The CDR3 is 16 residues long. With 1 base removed from V and 3 bases from J, the gap between germline ends came to 12 bases. This chain's CDR3 is CASSLGQASSNEKLFF. CDR3 coding DNA: TGTGCCAGCAGCTTAGGGCAAGCCTCCTCTAATGAAAAACTGTTTTTT.

This clonotype was seen ten or more times. Here the CDR3 reads CSARGDDKETQYF. For the CDR3, the DNA is TGCAGTGCTAGAGGGGATGATAAAGAGACCCAGTACTTC. The chain employs TRBV20-1 and TRBJ2-5; D remains unclear. Germline values: CDR1 DFQATT, CDR2 SNEGSKA (reference sequence). V lost 1 base and J lost 3, with 9 bases in between. The CDR3 sequence is 13 residues long.

This clonotype has at least ten counts. The chain is built from TRBV12-3 or TRBV12-4 and TRBJ1-2; TRBD1 is a possible D gene (5 bases). Deletions cut 6 bases from V and 5 bases from J, with 13 bases between. CDR3 length equals 13 residues. This CDR3 reads CASSPGTEYGYTF. CDR3 in DNA: TGTGCCAGCAGCCCCGGGACGGAATATGGCTACACCTTC.

This clonotype was counted ten times or more. The chain uses TRBV5-1 and TRBJ2-5; D is possibly TRBD2 (6 bases). V lost 4 bases and J 2 bases, leaving 9 bases between the germline ends. The V gene's germline CDR1 is SGHRS and CDR2 YFSETQ. There are 13 residues in the CDR3. The CDR3 is CASSRDFQETQYF. The DNA of the CDR3 is TGCGCCAGCAGCAGGGACTTTCAAGAGACCCAGTACTTC.

The sample holds many counts of this clonotype. V gene TRBV30 combines with J gene TRBJ1-1; D may be TRBD1 (6 bases). The CDR3 has 15 amino acids. Germline CDR1 and CDR2: GTSNPN and SVGIG (reference sequence). Trimming removed 3 bases from V and 4 bases from J, with 18 bases in between. The CDR3 here is CAWRPRDKGGTEAFF. CDR3 sequence (DNA): TGTGCCTGGAGGCCCCGGGACAAAGGGGGCACTGAAGCTTTCTTT.

This clonotype appeared many times. The chain uses TRBV10-3 and TRBJ2-7; the D gene is possibly TRBD2 (6 bases). Looked up from germline, CDR1 is ENHRY and CDR2 is SYGVKD. CDR3 size: 15 residues. V lost 0 bases, J lost 5 bases, and 14 bases lay in between. The CDR3 reads CAISESGGFVNEQYF. For the CDR3, the DNA is TGTGCCATCAGTGAGTCCGGAGGGTTTGTTAACGAGCAGTACTTC.

This clonotype appeared many times. This chain uses TRBV29-1 with TRBJ2-5; a weak D match, TRBD2 (5 bases). This CDR3 region has 11 residues. V lost 7 bases, J lost 4 bases, and 10 bases lay in between. Germline-derived CDR1 and CDR2 are SQVTM and ANQGSEA. The CDR3 DNA is TGCAGCGCCGACCGGGGAGAGACCCAGTACTTC. This gives the protein CSADRGETQYF.

This clonotype showed up many times. The gene calls are TRBV20-1 and TRBJ1-6, with TRBD1 matching over 8 bases. The CDR3 runs to 12 residues. J gave up 10 bases and V 5 bases, and 4 bases lay outside the gene matches. Germline CDR1 DFQATT, CDR2 SNEGSKA (reference sequence). The CDR3 bases are TGCAGTGCTTACAGACAGGGGTCACCCCTCCACTTT. Encoded protein: CSAYRQGSPLHF.

This clonotype was observed a few times. A much larger clone lies a single base off, so this may be a read error. V is TRBV11-1 and J is TRBJ2-7, with unresolved D. CDR3 length: 13 amino acids. Germline V gene sequence: CDR1 SGHAT, CDR2 FQDESV (reference sequence). The CDR3 sequence: CANSLKGSYEQYF. CDR3 nucleotides: TGTGCCAACAGCTTAAAGGGTTCCTACGAGCAGTACTTC.

This clonotype was found many times. The chain employs TRBV5-6 and TRBJ1-5; no definite D call. The germline V gene encodes CDR1 SGHDT and CDR2 YYEEEE. The V end lost 4 bases, the J end lost 0 bases, and 14 bases lay between the germline ends. This CDR3 region has 16 residues. CDR3 loop: CASSRGRGYSNQPQHF. CDR3 coding DNA: TGTGCCAGCAGCCGAGGACGGGGATATAGCAATCAGCCCCAGCATTTT.

This clonotype has ten or more counts. The genes are TRBV6-6 and TRBJ1-4; 9 bases align to TRBD1. Trimming at V came to 0 bases and at J to 14 bases, leaving 10 bases not matched to a gene. There are 15 residues in the CDR3. Germline V gene data show CDR1 as MNHNY and CDR2 as SVGAGI (reference sequence). CDR3 residues: CASSYSLQGAGLLFF. DNA of the CDR3: TGTGCCAGCAGTTACTCGTTACAGGGGGCTGGACTCCTGTTTTTT.

At least ten counts were recorded for this clonotype. The V call is TRBV7-2, the J call TRBJ2-7; tentatively, D is TRBD1 (6 bases). CDR3 length: 18 amino acids. Germline assignment: CDR1 SGHTA and CDR2 FQGNSA. The ends were cut back, 2 bases at V and 4 bases at J, with 24 bases in the middle. The CDR3 nucleotides read TGTGCCAGCAGCTTACCACGAGGGGGTGGGACACGATTTTACGAGCAGTACTTC. Amino acid sequence: CASSLPRGGGTRFYEQYF.

This clonotype was recorded many times. This CDR3 is CATSRDLEAILAGELFF. DNA of the CDR3: TGTGCCACCAGCAGAGATCTTGAGGCGATCCTAGCCGGGGAGCTGTTTTTT. The rearrangement links TRBV15 to TRBJ2-2; unclear D gene. CDR1 and CDR2 from the germline V gene are LNHNV and YYDKDF (reference sequence). Trimming took off 0 bases at V and 6 bases at J, with 17 bases between the two ends. The CDR3 length is 17 residues.